This T cell receptor (beta chain) was recovered during a study of T cells in Graves' hyperthyroidism and ophthalmopathy. General study findings and limits: Ophthalmopathy and stable hyperthyroidism were told apart by a 13 V-J model. Appearing also in blood were most of the thyroid clonotypes expanded above 0.001.

This clonotype was seen only a few times. What it recognizes is unknown. The CDR3 sequence is 15 residues long. Germline CDR1 is KGHSH and CDR2 is LQKENI. With V trimmed by 1 base and J by 2 bases, 2 bases remained unmatched. Uncontrolled infection, other autoimmune disease, pregnancy and lactation each barred patients from inclusion. What was amplified from RNA transcripts were TCR beta CDR3 regions. First-round RT-PCR targeting the TCR CDR3 was performed with the HTBI primer set. TCRdb fed the multiplex PCR reads into MiXCR, producing one record per CDR3 protein. The sample shows 450,000 to 650,000 distinct CDR3 sequences, 12% to 15% of them seen only once.

The rearrangement links TRBV18 to TRBJ1-5; 7 bases are shared with TRBD1. Sequencing was carried out using blood. The source is a woman between 18 and 30 years old with Graves' ophthalmopathy. CDR3 region: CASSPRDSRNQPQHF. DNA of the CDR3: TGTGCCAGCTCACCACGGGACAGCCGCAATCAGCCCCAGCATTTT. Together with reference TRBV18 and TRBJ1-5, the CDR3 gives the full variable domain: NAGVMQNPRHLVRRRGQEARLRCSPMKGHSHVYWYRQLPEEGLKFMVYLQKENIIDESGMPKERFSAEFPKEGPSILRIQQVVRGDSAAYFCASSPRDSRNQPQHFGDGTRLSIL.